The 15 T cell receptor beta chains reported below all come from one sample, sequenced in a study of blood T cell repertoires in COVID-19. Produced via immunoSEQ multiplex PCR; TCRdb's table is partial and in-frame only. The profile shows 310,000 or so clones, roughly 89% of them singletons. The sample comprised peripheral blood. These receptor sequences come from a man aged 30 to 39 with COVID-19, enrolled during active disease.

This chain connects TRBV7-9 to TRBJ2-7; 7 bases are a match to TRBD1. The CDR3 consists of 15 residues. CDR1 and CDR2 from the germline V gene are SEHNR and FQNEAQ (reference sequence). The V and J ends lost 1 base and 2 bases, in that order; junction bases with no gene match: 5. CDR3 loop: CASSLGGTDTYEQYF. The CDR3 region has the DNA TGTGCCAGCAGCTTAGGGGGGACAGACACCTACGAGCAGTACTTC.

This clone is a singleton in its sample. The chain carries TRBV27 and TRBJ2-7; 9 bases align to TRBD1. With V trimmed by 0 bases and J by 1 base, 4 bases remained unmatched. Germline V CDR1 and CDR2: MNHEY, SMNVEV (reference sequence). This CDR3 has 16 amino acids. The CDR3 reads CASSLSGTGWSYEQYF. The CDR3 DNA is TGTGCCAGCAGTTTATCGGGGACAGGGTGGTCCTACGAGCAGTACTTC.

The chain uses TRBV5-1 and TRBJ2-1; 7 bases align to TRBD2. The CDR3 is 16 amino acids. V lost 4 bases and J lost 0; bases outside the gene matches: 7. Germline V CDR1 and CDR2: SGHRS, YFSETQ. Here the CDR3 DNA reads TGCGCCAGCAGCCAGACTAGCAGGAGCTCCTACAATGAGCAGTTCTTC. Translating gives CASSQTSRSSYNEQFF.

CDR3 region: CASSEIQREYTDTQYF. CDR3 bases: TGCGCCAGCAGTGAGATCCAGCGGGAGTACACAGATACGCAGTATTTT. The chain recombines TRBV10-1 with TRBJ2-3, with TRBD2 matching 8 bases. J lost 2 bases, V lost 2 bases, and 6 bases had no gene match. Germline V gives CDR1 WNHNN, CDR2 SYGVQD (reference sequence). The CDR3 runs to 16 residues.

This clone showed up just a few times. This chain joins TRBV11-2 and TRBJ2-2, with 10 bases fitting TRBD2. The germline V gene encodes CDR1 SGHAT and CDR2 FQNNGV. The CDR3 spans 15 residues. V lost 5 bases, J lost 6 bases, and 6 bases stayed unmatched. In DNA form, the CDR3 reads TGTGCCAGCAGCGTACTAGCGGGAAAGTCCGGGGAGCTGTTTTTT. Protein sequence: CASSVLAGKSGELFF.

The chain couples TRBV27 to TRBJ2-7, with 7 bases lining up with TRBD1. The junction had 9 bases not matched to a gene; V was cut back by 7 bases and J by 0 bases. This CDR3 is built from 15 residues. Germline-derived CDR1 and CDR2 are MNHEY and SMNVEV (reference sequence). The CDR3: CASTPFGTDSYEQYF. CDR3 DNA: TGTGCCAGCACCCCTTTCGGGACAGACTCCTACGAGCAGTACTTC.

The genes are TRBV7-8 and TRBJ2-7; 7 bases line up with TRBD1. Trimming cost V 4 bases and J 2 bases; bases outside gene matches: 8. The CDR3 length is 15 residues. Germline V gene lookup returns CDR1 SGHVS and CDR2 FQNEAQ. CDR3 nucleotides: TGTGCCAGCAGCTCGGACAGGCGGAGAACCTACGAGCAGTACTTC. Protein: CASSSDRRRTYEQYF.

The chain is built from TRBV29-1 and TRBJ2-7; no clear D gene. CDR3 length: 14 residues. The V end lost 7 bases, the J end lost 3 bases, and 19 bases lay between the germline ends. Germline V lookup: CDR1 SQVTM, CDR2 ANQGSEA. In DNA, the CDR3 is TGCAGCGCAACCCGAAAGCGAAACGGCTACGAGCAGTACTTC. It yields the protein CSATRKRNGYEQYF.

The chain links TRBV28 to TRBJ2-7; 8 bases match TRBD2. Germline V gene data show CDR1 as MDHEN and CDR2 as SYDVKM. The CDR3 contains 15 residues. Trimming removed 3 bases from V and 2 bases from J; junction bases left unmatched: 6. CDR3 coding DNA: TGTGCCAGCAGTTTGCCGGGAGGGCATACCTACGAGCAGTACTTC. It translates to CASSLPGGHTYEQYF.

This clone was counted a single time. This chain uses TRBV5-1 with TRBJ2-7, with 8 bases identical to TRBD1. V lost 0 bases and J lost 6; bases outside the gene matches: 5. The CDR3 consists of 14 residues. Germline values: CDR1 SGHRS, CDR2 YFSETQ. CDR3 amino acids: CASSLATQGGEQYF. In DNA form, the CDR3 reads TGCGCCAGCAGCTTGGCTACACAGGGGGGCGAGCAGTACTTC.

The V call is TRBV2, the J call TRBJ1-2; perhaps TRBD1 as D (5 bases). CDR3 size: 14 residues. Trimming stripped 6 bases from V and 0 bases from J, with 11 bases between. CDR1 and CDR2 (germline): SNHLY, FYNNEI. CDR3 nucleotides: TGTGCCAGCAGGATGACAGAATCTAACTATGGCTACACCTTC. This translates into CASRMTESNYGYTF.

The table lists this clone with a count of one. V usage is TRBV6-5 and J usage is TRBJ2-3; D may be TRBD2 (6 bases). The CDR3 has 14 amino acids. The ends were cut back, 6 bases at V and 4 bases at J, with 14 bases in the middle. The germline V gene encodes CDR1 MNHEY and CDR2 SVGAGI. CDR3 region: CASRLDRRADTQYF. CDR3 DNA: TGTGCCAGCAGACTCGATAGGAGGGCAGATACGCAGTATTTT.

CDR3 coding DNA: TGTGCCAGCAGCTTATTAGTTAGCGGTGCGGATACGCAGTATTTT. Residues: CASSLLVSGADTQYF. The chain carries TRBV11-1 and TRBJ2-3; possibly TRBD2 for D (6 bases). This CDR3 has 15 amino acids. Trimming left V 2 bases short and J 6 bases short, with 15 bases between. Germline V gene sequence: CDR1 SGHAT, CDR2 FQDESV (reference sequence). Using reference TRBV11-1 and TRBJ2-3 for the parts outside the CDR3, the full variable domain is EAEVAQSPRYKITEKSQAVAFWCDPISGHATLYWYRQILGQGPELLVQFQDESVVDDSQLPKDRFSAERLKGVDSTLKIQPAELGDSAMYLCASSLLVSGADTQYFGPGTRLTVL.

The chain employs TRBV15 and TRBJ2-3; D not resolved. The CDR3 covers 15 residues. V lost 3 bases, J lost 0 bases, and 10 bases lay in between. Per the germline V gene, CDR1 is LNHNV and CDR2 is YYDKDF (reference sequence). The DNA for the CDR3 is TGTGCCACCAGCAGGAGGTTTACTAGCACAGATACGCAGTATTTT. It is translated as CATSRRFTSTDTQYF.

The rearrangement links TRBV11-2 to TRBJ2-1, with D tentatively TRBD1 (5 bases). This CDR3 comprises 17 residues. Deletions cut 2 bases from V and 2 bases from J, with 16 bases between. Per germline, CDR1 SGHAT and CDR2 FQNNGV. CDR3 region: CASSLFLGSGTYNEQFF. CDR3 DNA: TGTGCCAGCAGCTTATTCCTGGGATCAGGGACCTACAATGAGCAGTTCTTC.